This T cell receptor (beta chain) was sequenced during a study of Ad26.COV2.S vaccination and SARS-CoV-2 variants. Study-level background: The COV1001 Ad26.COV2.S trial arm included the donor.

Treatment of the sample: roughly 19 received Ad26.COV2.S at low or high dose, single or two shots; a few received placebo; per-sample allocation not given. The samples date from day 63 after the first vaccine or placebo injection. Only in-frame clones appear in the TCRdb table, and some are missing; sequencing was by immunoSEQ multiplex PCR. This repertoire shows 350,000 to 500,000 clones, around 90% found once; its top ten account for 9.5% to 15%. The sequence came from a person aged 18-60 years who received the Ad26.COV2.S COVID-19 vaccine or a placebo. The specimen comprised peripheral blood, sampled in a trial of Ad26.COV2.S vaccine versus placebo.

Here the CDR3 DNA reads TGTGCCAGCATCACCGTAGGGAGAAACATTCAGTACTTC. This encodes CASITVGRNIQYF. The gene calls are TRBV7-3 and TRBJ2-4, with D maybe TRBD2 (5 bases). This CDR3 region has 13 residues. Germline V gives CDR1 SGHTA, CDR2 FQGTGA. The V end lost 7 bases, the J end lost 6 bases, and 13 bases lay between the germline ends.